The rows below give T cell receptor beta chains drawn from one sample of a study of blood T cells in healthy people across ages. TCRdb ran MiXCR on the 5' RACE reads and lists one entry per CDR3 protein. The data show about 930,000 distinct CDR3 sequences, roughly 29% seen once. These data are also associated with another study on T cells of mothers and their children.

Sample: blood. The receptor set was obtained from a woman between 40 and 50 years old in good health. Each CDR3 is given with its conserved first and last residue. D genes are given only for firm matches. Size is stated for part of the rows, as once, few or many counts, or as a class when the clone is expanded.

>TRBD2|TRBJ2-3|TRBV7-6|-
CASSSRTSGALDTQYF
TGTGCCAGCAGCTCCCGGACTAGCGGGGCCTTAGATACGCAGTATTTT
>TRBD2|TRBJ2-1|TRBV7-3|few
CASSSPGLGDEQFF
TGTGCCAGCAGCTCGCCCGGACTAGGCGACGAGCAGTTCTTC
>-|TRBJ2-7|TRBV7-2|few
CASSLVVGGAYEQYF
TGTGCCAGCAGCTTAGTAGTTGGAGGAGCCTACGAGCAGTACTTC
>-|TRBJ2-7|TRBV6-1|-
CASVFARDEQYF
TGTGCCAGTGTCTTCGCGAGGGACGAGCAGTACTTC
>-|TRBJ1-1|TRBV28|many
CASLGAGALEAFF
TGTGCCAGCCTCGGGGCAGGGGCACTTGAAGCTTTCTTT
>-|TRBJ1-2|TRBV12-3/TRBV12-4|-
CASSLLTGGSGYTF
TGTGCCAGCAGCCTCCTTACGGGGGGATCTGGCTACACCTTC
>-|TRBJ1-1|TRBV6-6|few
CASRHGGSDTEAFF
TGTGCCAGCAGACACGGGGGGAGCGACACTGAAGCTTTCTTT
>-|TRBJ2-3|TRBV6-5|-
CASTRRVGADTQYF
TGTGCCAGCACCCGACGGGTAGGGGCAGATACGCAGTATTTT
>-|TRBJ2-3|TRBV28|few
CASSSPPGVAGSPDTQYF
TGTGCCAGCAGTTCCCCGCCTGGAGTTGCGGGGTCCCCAGATACGCAGTATTTT
>-|TRBJ2-3|TRBV12-3/TRBV12-4|few
CASSPPPADTQYF
TGTGCCAGCAGCCCTCCCCCCGCAGATACGCAGTATTTT
>TRBD2|TRBJ2-5|TRBV7-2|-
CANSLVGGGSSETQYF
TGTGCCAACAGCTTAGTCGGCGGGGGGTCTTCAGAGACCCAGTACTTC
>TRBD2|TRBJ2-1|TRBV7-6|many
CASSRTSGGASYNEQFF
TGTGCCAGCAGTCGGACTAGCGGGGGTGCTTCCTACAATGAGCAGTTCTTC
>-|TRBJ2-7|TRBV28|-
CASSLTRYAQYF
TGTGCCAGCAGTTTAACCAGGTACGCGCAGTACTTC
>-|TRBJ1-2|TRBV20-1|-
CSARDPGQTYGYTF
TGCAGTGCTAGAGACCCGGGACAAACCTATGGCTACACCTTC
>TRBD2|TRBJ2-1|TRBV20-1|once
CSARLAGLNDYNEQFF
TGCAGTGCTAGACTAGCGGGGTTGAACGATTACAATGAGCAGTTCTTC
>TRBD1|TRBJ1-6|TRBV3-1|few
CASSQTGKSSYNSPLHF
TGTGCCAGCAGCCAGACAGGGAAGAGCTCCTATAATTCACCCCTCCACTTT
>-|TRBJ2-5|TRBV7-9|few
CASSPTQGGWETQYF
TGTGCCAGCAGTCCGACACAGGGAGGATGGGAGACCCAGTACTTC
>TRBD2|TRBJ2-7|TRBV27|many
CASSSHSGGIFEQYF
TGTGCCAGCAGTTCCCATAGCGGGGGGATCTTCGAGCAGTACTTC
>TRBD2|TRBJ2-3|TRBV7-2|-
CASSSGGVFTDTQYF
TGTGCCAGCAGCTCGGGGGGGGTCTTCACAGATACGCAGTATTTT
>TRBD2|TRBJ2-3|TRBV27|few
CANSGIAGGSTDTQYF
TGTGCCAACAGCGGGATAGCGGGGGGGAGCACAGATACGCAGTATTTT
>-|TRBJ2-3|TRBV29-1|many
CSALGSGPSGTDTQYF
TGCAGCGCCCTTGGATCGGGGCCATCAGGGACAGATACGCAGTATTTT
>TRBD2|TRBJ2-3|TRBV2|many
CASSEDGGADTQYF
TGTGCCAGCAGTGAGGACGGGGGGGCAGATACGCAGTATTTT
>-|TRBJ2-7|TRBV7-2|-
CTSSLQSGPYEQYF
TGTACCAGCAGCTTACAGAGCGGCCCCTACGAGCAGTACTTC
>TRBD2|TRBJ2-7|TRBV2|-
CASRLAGSLSSYEQYF
TGTGCCAGCAGACTAGCGGGGTCCTTAAGCTCCTACGAGCAGTACTTC
>TRBD1|TRBJ2-7|TRBV28|many
CASRTRTGASYEQYF
TGTGCCAGCAGGACTCGGACAGGGGCATCCTACGAGCAGTACTTC
>-|TRBJ2-1|TRBV7-2|-
CASSAGVGHFDSYNEQFF
TGTGCCAGCAGCGCAGGGGTAGGGCACTTCGATTCCTACAATGAGCAGTTCTTC
>TRBD1|TRBJ2-7|TRBV7-2|many
CASSPTGTGNYEQYF
TGTGCCAGCAGCCCTACCGGGACAGGGAATTACGAGCAGTACTTC
>TRBD2|TRBJ2-7|TRBV14|-
CASSRGAGAQYEQYF
TGTGCCAGCAGCCGAGGAGCGGGAGCTCAATACGAGCAGTACTTC
>-|TRBJ2-7|TRBV5-1|few
CASSWGVGYEQYF
TGCGCCAGCAGCTGGGGGGTCGGCTACGAGCAGTACTTC
>-|TRBJ2-2|TRBV2|few
CASIQGTGTGELFF
TGTGCCAGCATTCAGGGAACGGGCACCGGGGAGCTGTTTTTT
>-|TRBJ1-2|TRBV11-2|many
CASSLVGGRGNYGYTF
TGTGCCAGCAGCTTAGTAGGCGGCAGGGGTAACTATGGCTACACCTTC
>-|TRBJ1-1|TRBV20-1|-
CSARLTGMGAEAFF
TGCAGTGCTAGACTAACCGGGATGGGAGCTGAAGCTTTCTTT
>-|TRBJ1-1|TRBV5-1|-
CASSQQYGMNTEAFF
TGCGCCAGCAGCCAGCAGTACGGGATGAACACTGAAGCTTTCTTT
>-|TRBJ2-1|TRBV11-2|few
CASSWGRANEQFF
TGTGCCAGCAGCTGGGGCAGGGCGAATGAGCAGTTCTTC
>TRBD2|TRBJ2-1|TRBV7-9|few
CASSYVSGLAGNEQFF
TGTGCCAGCAGCTATGTGTCGGGACTAGCGGGCAATGAGCAGTTCTTC
>TRBD1|TRBJ1-2|TRBV2|few
CASSEGTGLRGYYGYTF
TGTGCCAGCAGTGAAGGGACAGGGCTAAGGGGGTACTATGGCTACACCTTC
>TRBD1|TRBJ1-5|TRBV4-3|-
CAGSLDRDSNQPQHF
TGCGCCGGCAGCCTTGACAGGGATAGCAATCAGCCCCAGCATTTT
>-|TRBJ1-2|TRBV7-2|many
CASSLEISGYGYTF
TGTGCCAGCAGCTTAGAAATCAGCGGGTACGGCTACACCTTC
>TRBD1|TRBJ1-1|TRBV20-1|-
CSARGQSNTEAFF
TGCAGTGCTCGGGGACAGTCAAACACTGAAGCTTTCTTT
>TRBD1|TRBJ2-7|TRBV6-5|few
CASTKTGGNGEQYF
TGTGCCAGCACCAAAACAGGGGGCAACGGCGAGCAGTACTTC
>-|TRBJ1-4|TRBV7-9|-
CASSPGGVANEKLFF
TGTGCCAGCAGCCCTGGCGGGGTGGCTAATGAAAAACTGTTTTTT
>-|TRBJ2-5|TRBV7-9|-
CASSLVGSHYQETQYF
TGTGCCAGCAGCTTAGTGGGGTCCCACTACCAAGAGACCCAGTACTTC
>-|TRBJ2-7|TRBV4-2|many
CASSHASRYEQYF
TGTGCCAGCAGCCACGCCTCGAGATACGAGCAGTACTTC